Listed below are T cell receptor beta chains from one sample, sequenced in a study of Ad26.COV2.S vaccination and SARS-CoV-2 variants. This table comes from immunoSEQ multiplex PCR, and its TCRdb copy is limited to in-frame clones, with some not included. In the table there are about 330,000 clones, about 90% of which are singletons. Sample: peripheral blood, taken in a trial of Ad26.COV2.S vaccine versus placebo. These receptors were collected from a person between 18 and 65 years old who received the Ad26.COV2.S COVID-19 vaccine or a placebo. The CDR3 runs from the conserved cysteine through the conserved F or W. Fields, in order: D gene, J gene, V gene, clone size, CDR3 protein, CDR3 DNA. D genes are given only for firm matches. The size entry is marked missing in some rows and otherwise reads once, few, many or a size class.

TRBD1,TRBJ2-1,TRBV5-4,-,CASSSGGGKYNEQFF,TGTGCCAGCAGCTCAGGGGGCGGCAAGTACAATGAGCAGTTCTTC
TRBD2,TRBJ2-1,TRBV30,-,CAWSPAGIHNEQFF,TGTGCCTGGAGTCCAGCGGGAATCCACAATGAGCAGTTCTTC
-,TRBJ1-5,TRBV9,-,CASSVTRTARVGQPQHF,TGTGCCAGCAGCGTAACCCGGACAGCCCGGGTTGGTCAGCCCCAGCATTTT
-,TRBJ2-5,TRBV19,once,CASSIDRLRSTQYF,TGTGCCAGTAGTATAGATCGGCTGCGTTCGACCCAGTACTTC
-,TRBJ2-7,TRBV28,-,CASSTGLHEQYF,TGTGCCAGCAGTACAGGGTTACACGAGCAGTACTTC
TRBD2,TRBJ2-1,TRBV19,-,CLRGGLYNEQFF,TGTCTCCGGGGGGGGCTGTACAATGAGCAGTTCTTC
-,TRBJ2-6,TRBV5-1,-,CASSPVLGANVLTF,TGCGCCAGCAGCCCCGTCTTAGGGGCCAACGTCCTGACTTTC
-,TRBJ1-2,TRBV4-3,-,CASSQPEVGNYGYTF,TGCGCCAGCAGCCAACCGGAGGTCGGAAACTATGGCTACACCTTC
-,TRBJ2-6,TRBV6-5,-,CASRPVGYGANVLTF,TGTGCCAGCAGGCCGGTCGGGTACGGGGCCAACGTCCTGACTTTC
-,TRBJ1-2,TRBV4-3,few,CASSRGLQTDGYTF,TGCGCCAGCAGCCGGGGGCTACAAACGGATGGCTACACCTTC
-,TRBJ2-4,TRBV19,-,CASSMGLAKNIQYF,TGTGCCAGTAGTATGGGACTAGCCAAAAACATTCAGTACTTC
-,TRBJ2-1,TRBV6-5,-,CASSTVYNEQFF,TGTGCCAGCAGCACCGTATACAATGAGCAGTTCTTC
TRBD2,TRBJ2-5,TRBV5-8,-,CASRRSGAGTQYF,TGTGCCAGCAGGCGGAGCGGGGCCGGGACCCAGTACTTC
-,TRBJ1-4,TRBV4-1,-,CASSQVAGGASLTNEKLFF,TGCGCCAGCAGCCAAGTTGCTGGGGGCGCCTCTTTGACTAATGAAAAACTGTTTTTT
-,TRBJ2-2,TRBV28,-,CATTPGTTNTGELFF,TGTGCCACCACGCCCGGGACAACGAACACCGGGGAGCTGTTTTTT
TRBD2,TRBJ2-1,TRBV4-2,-,CASSQGTSGKQFF,TGTGCCAGCAGCCAGGGGACTAGCGGTAAGCAGTTCTTC
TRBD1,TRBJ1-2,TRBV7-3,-,CASSLNAPGTTGINYGYTF,TGTGCCAGCAGCTTAAATGCCCCGGGGACGACAGGGATCAACTATGGCTACACCTTC
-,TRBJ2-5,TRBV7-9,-,CASSRPGLQETQYF,TGTGCCAGCAGCCGCCCAGGGTTGCAAGAGACCCAGTACTTC
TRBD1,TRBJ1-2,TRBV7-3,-,CASSAEGGQSYGYTF,TGTGCCAGCAGCGCCGAAGGGGGCCAGAGCTATGGCTACACCTTC
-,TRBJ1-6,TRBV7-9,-,CASSLESSVSPLHF,TGTGCCAGCAGCTTAGAATCATCAGTTTCACCCCTCCACTTT
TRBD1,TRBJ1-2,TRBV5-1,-,CASSARTGGNYGYTF,TGCGCCAGCAGCGCGAGGACAGGGGGGAACTATGGCTACACCTTC
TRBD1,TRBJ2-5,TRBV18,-,CASSPWTGNQETQYF,TGTGCCAGCTCCCCTTGGACAGGGAACCAAGAGACCCAGTACTTC
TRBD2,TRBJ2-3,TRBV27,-,CASSPRLANIPTDTQYF,TGTGCCAGCAGTCCCCGACTAGCCAACATACCCACAGATACGCAGTATTTT
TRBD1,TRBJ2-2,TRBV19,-,CASSISSDRGGTGELFF,TGTGCCAGTAGTATATCTTCGGACAGGGGAGGTACCGGGGAGCTGTTTTTT
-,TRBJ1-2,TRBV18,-,CASSPRPGLNYGYTF,TGTGCCAGCTCACCACGCCCGGGATTGAACTATGGCTACACCTTC
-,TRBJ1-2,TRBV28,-,CASSLTGHYGYTF,TGTGCCAGCAGTTTAACGGGACACTATGGCTACACCTTC
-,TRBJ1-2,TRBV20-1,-,CSAPGGQGYTF,TGCAGTGCTCCGGGGGGTCAAGGCTACACCTTC
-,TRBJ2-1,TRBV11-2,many,CASSFIAWNEQFF,TGTGCCAGCAGCTTTATTGCGTGGAATGAGCAGTTCTTC
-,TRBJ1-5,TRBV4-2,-,CASSQDLYQPQHF,TGTGCCAGCAGCCAAGACCTTTATCAGCCCCAGCATTTT
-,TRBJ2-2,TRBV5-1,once,CASRIEGVAFGGASELFF,TGCGCCAGCAGGATCGAGGGAGTGGCGTTCGGAGGGGCTTCGGAGCTGTTTTTT
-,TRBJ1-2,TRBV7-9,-,CASSLGQGAVANYGYTF,TGTGCCAGCAGCTTAGGCCAGGGCGCTGTAGCTAACTATGGCTACACCTTC
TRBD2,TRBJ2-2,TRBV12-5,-,CASGLILAGSTGELFF,TGTGCTAGTGGTTTGATTTTAGCGGGATCAACCGGGGAGCTGTTTTTT
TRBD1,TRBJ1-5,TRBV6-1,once,CASSELPGGGQPQHF,TGTGCCAGCAGTGAACTGCCAGGGGGCGGTCAGCCCCAGCATTTT
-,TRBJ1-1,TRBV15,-,CATSQGMNTEAFF,TGTGCCACCAGCCAGGGGATGAACACTGAAGCTTTCTTT
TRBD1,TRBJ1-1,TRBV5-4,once,CASSLLQGLNAEAFF,TGTGCCAGCAGCTTACTACAGGGGCTTAACGCTGAAGCTTTCTTT
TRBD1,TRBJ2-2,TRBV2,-,CASSKPGQGLISGELFF,TGTGCCAGCAGTAAACCGGGACAGGGTTTAATCAGCGGGGAGCTGTTTTTT
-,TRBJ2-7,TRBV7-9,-,CASSLFSHEQYF,TGTGCCAGCAGCTTATTCTCCCACGAGCAGTACTTC
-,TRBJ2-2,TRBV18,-,CASSLYTGELFF,TGTGCCAGCTCGTTATACACCGGGGAGCTGTTTTTT
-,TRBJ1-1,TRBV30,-,CAWARGSGTEAFF,TGTGCCTGGGCCAGGGGTTCGGGCACTGAAGCTTTCTTT
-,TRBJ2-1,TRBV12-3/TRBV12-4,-,CASSRLIRLGEFF,TGTGCCAGCAGCCGACTAATTCGACTTGGGGAGTTCTTC